This T cell receptor (beta chain) was sequenced during a study of cytomegalovirus exposure and HLA in healthy donors. Points from the study as a whole: The classifier reportedly diagnosed cytomegalovirus status with high sensitivity and specificity. The study designated 160 or so TCR beta chains cytomegalovirus-associated.

This CDR3 region has 12 residues. V dropped 4 bases and J dropped 5 bases, with 10 bases sitting between them. Germline V gene lookup returns CDR1 SGDLS and CDR2 YYNGEE. Libraries were prepared by immunoSEQ multiplex PCR; TCRdb keeps only in-frame clonotypes and omits some of them. The data hold under 200,000 clones, with roughly 90% observed a single time. To note about this clone: Antigen specificity is unknown.

The TCR was taken from a woman under 30 in good health and CMV-seropositive. The V and J genes are TRBV9 and TRBJ2-7; TRBD1 is a possible D gene (6 bases). Sequencing was carried out using PBMCs. The CDR3 protein is CASSPTGNEQYF. The DNA of the CDR3 is TGTGCCAGCAGCCCCACAGGGAACGAGCAGTACTTC.